A selection of T cell receptor beta chains follows, all from one sample in a study of T cells in Graves' hyperthyroidism and ophthalmopathy. TCRdb fed the multiplex PCR reads into MiXCR, producing one record per CDR3 protein. The sample has roughly 200,000 distinct CDR3 sequences; approximately 16% are singletons. Sample: blood. The receptors originated from a man in his forties or fifties with Graves' hyperthyroidism. CDR3s include the opening cysteine and the closing phenylalanine or tryptophan. A D gene is named only where the DNA matches it firmly. Clone size is not always given. Where it is, it says once, few, many or a class for expanded clones.

size: many; D: -; V: TRBV28; J: TRBJ1-2; DNA: TGTGCCAGCAGTTTTCGGGGAATGGGGGGCTACACCTTC; CDR3: CASSFRGMGGYTF
size: few; D: -; V: TRBV30; J: TRBJ1-4; DNA: TGTGCCTGGAGTGCTGACTGGAATCGGAATGAAAAACTGTTTTTT; CDR3: CAWSADWNRNEKLFF
size: many; D: -; V: TRBV6-1; J: TRBJ2-7; DNA: TGTGCCAGCATTTTCGACAAAGGGTACAACGAGCAGTACTTC; CDR3: CASIFDKGYNEQYF
size: few; D: -; V: TRBV6-6; J: TRBJ2-3; DNA: TGTGCCAGCAGTTACTCGAGGCCCAACACAGATACGCAGTATTTT; CDR3: CASSYSRPNTDTQYF
size: many; D: TRBD1; V: TRBV12-3/TRBV12-4; J: TRBJ2-5; DNA: TGTGCCAGCAGCCCTTGGACAGGCGAACCCGAGGAGACCCAGTACTTC; CDR3: CASSPWTGEPEETQYF
size: -; D: TRBD1; V: TRBV7-2; J: TRBJ2-5; DNA: TGTGCCAGCAGCAACCGGGACAGGGGGCAGGAGACCCAGTACTTC; CDR3: CASSNRDRGQETQYF
size: many; D: -; V: TRBV2; J: TRBJ2-5; DNA: TGTGCCAGCAGTTCCGGACGGATTTTGATGGGGGAGACCCAGTACTTC; CDR3: CASSSGRILMGETQYF
size: few; D: -; V: TRBV5-6; J: TRBJ2-5; DNA: TGTGCCAGCAGCGGCAGGATCTACTCTACGGGTGAGGCCCAGTACTTC; CDR3: CASSGRIYSTGEAQYF
size: -; D: -; V: TRBV7-6; J: TRBJ2-7; DNA: TGTGCCAGCAGCCCCCAGGGCAGGAGCTCCTACGAGCAGTACTTC; CDR3: CASSPQGRSSYEQYF
size: -; D: TRBD2; V: TRBV6-1; J: TRBJ2-7; DNA: TGTGTCAGCAGACTTATAGCGGGGGACTACGAGCAGTACTTC; CDR3: CVSRLIAGDYEQYF
size: -; D: -; V: TRBV19; J: TRBJ2-1; DNA: TGTGCCAGTAGTATGAGCGAGGATGAGCAGTTCTTC; CDR3: CASSMSEDEQFF
size: -; D: -; V: TRBV5-5; J: TRBJ2-7; DNA: TGTGCCAGCAGCTTGGGGTCATTCTACGAGCAGTACTTC; CDR3: CASSLGSFYEQYF